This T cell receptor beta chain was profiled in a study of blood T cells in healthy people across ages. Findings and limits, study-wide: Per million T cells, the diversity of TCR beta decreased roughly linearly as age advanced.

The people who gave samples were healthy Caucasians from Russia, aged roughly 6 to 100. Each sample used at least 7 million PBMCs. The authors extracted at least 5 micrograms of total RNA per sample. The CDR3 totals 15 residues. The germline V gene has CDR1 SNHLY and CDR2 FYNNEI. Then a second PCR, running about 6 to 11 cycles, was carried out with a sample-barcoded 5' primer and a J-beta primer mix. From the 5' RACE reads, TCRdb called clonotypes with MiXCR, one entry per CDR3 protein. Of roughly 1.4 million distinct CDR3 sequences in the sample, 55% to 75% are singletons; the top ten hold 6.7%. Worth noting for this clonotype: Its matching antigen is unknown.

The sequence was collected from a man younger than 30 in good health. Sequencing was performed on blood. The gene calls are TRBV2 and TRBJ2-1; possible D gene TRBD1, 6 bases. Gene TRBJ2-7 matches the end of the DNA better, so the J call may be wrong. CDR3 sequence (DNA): TGTGCCAGCACCGAGGAAGCCGGACAGACCTACGAGCAGTACTTC. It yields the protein CASTEEAGQTYEQYF.